These T cell receptor beta chains were read from a single sample in a study of blood T cell repertoires in COVID-19. TCRdb keeps only in-frame clones here, not all; method: immunoSEQ multiplex PCR. The sample includes some 390,000 clones, 70% to 90% seen only once; the top ten take about 1.4%. Material: peripheral blood. The receptors here all came from a woman between 40 and 50 years old with COVID-19, enrolled during active disease. Each CDR3 is given with its conserved first and last residue. The D gene is left open where the match is weak. The size of a clone is reported for some rows only, either as once, few or many, or as a class for expanded clones.

abundance,d_gene,j_gene,v_gene,CDR3aa,CDR3nt
-,-,TRBJ2-3,TRBV7-2,CASSLGVQAGKQYF,TGTGCCAGCAGCTTAGGGGTCCAAGCCGGGAAACAGTATTTT
-,-,TRBJ1-2,TRBV2,CASGTSQANYGYTF,TGTGCCAGTGGGACTTCTCAAGCTAACTATGGCTACACCTTC
-,TRBD1,TRBJ2-2,TRBV5-1,CASSPGGQGHTGELFF,TGCGCCAGCAGCCCTGGGGGACAGGGGCACACCGGGGAGCTGTTTTTT
-,-,TRBJ2-2,TRBV6-2/TRBV6-3,CASSSGGETGELFF,TGTGCCAGCAGTTCGGGGGGCGAAACCGGGGAGCTGTTTTTT
-,-,TRBJ1-3,TRBV9,CASSQGPGQAGNTIYF,TGTGCCAGCAGCCAAGGTCCGGGACAAGCTGGAAACACCATATATTTT
-,-,TRBJ2-3,TRBV7-2,CASSTGSTDTQYF,TGTGCCAGCAGCACTGGTAGCACAGATACGCAGTATTTT
-,TRBD1,TRBJ2-7,TRBV6-6,CASSLGQGSHEQYF,TGTGCCAGCAGTTTGGGACAGGGGTCCCACGAGCAGTACTTC
-,TRBD1,TRBJ2-5,TRBV24-1,CATSQGAATQYF,TGTGCCACCAGTCAGGGGGCGGCGACCCAGTACTTC
-,-,TRBJ2-4,TRBV2,CASSEARTRVGPADIQYF,TGTGCCAGCAGTGAAGCGAGGACCAGGGTGGGGCCCGCCGACATTCAGTACTTC
once,TRBD2,TRBJ2-3,TRBV10-3,CAIRASGGEPDTQYF,TGTGCCATCAGGGCTAGCGGGGGGGAACCGGATACGCAGTATTTT
-,TRBD1,TRBJ1-1,TRBV19,CASSVRTGMNTEAFF,TGTGCCAGTAGTGTAAGGACAGGGATGAACACTGAAGCTTTCTTT
-,-,TRBJ1-5,TRBV6-6,CASSYVLNQPQHF,TGTGCCAGCAGTTACGTCCTCAATCAGCCCCAGCATTTT
-,TRBD2,TRBJ2-7,TRBV27,CASSLGGGSGSYEQYF,TGTGCCAGCAGTTTGGGAGGCGGGAGCGGGTCCTACGAGCAGTACTTC
-,-,TRBJ1-5,TRBV18,CASQEGGDGNQPQHF,TGTGCCAGCCAAGAGGGGGGGGATGGCAATCAGCCCCAGCATTTT
few,-,TRBJ1-3,TRBV5-4,CASTLYGGSSGNTIYF,TGTGCCAGCACCCTTTACGGGGGTAGCTCTGGAAACACCATATATTTT
-,-,TRBJ2-7,TRBV18,CASSPPPTIAFPSYEQYF,TGTGCCAGCTCACCCCCCCCCACTATCGCTTTTCCATCCTACGAGCAGTACTTC
-,TRBD1,TRBJ1-2,TRBV28,CASRYSDRDYGYTF,TGTGCCAGCAGGTACTCGGACAGGGACTATGGCTACACCTTC
-,-,TRBJ1-5,TRBV6-1,CASSEALQGWAQHF,TGTGCCAGCAGTGAAGCGCTTCAGGGCTGGGCCCAGCATTTT
-,TRBD1,TRBJ1-2,TRBV7-2,CASSPGQETNYGYTF,TGTGCCAGCAGCCCTGGACAGGAAACTAACTATGGCTACACCTTC
-,TRBD1,TRBJ2-7,TRBV6-5,CASRQPRDSYEQYF,TGTGCCAGCAGGCAGCCCCGGGACAGCTACGAGCAGTACTTC